This TCR beta chain was identified during a study of PD-L1 blockade in urothelial cancer. At the level of the study: Blood samples contained a median 141,255 T cells.

V was cut by 2 bases and J by 5 bases, with 8 bases left in between. The V gene's germline CDR1 is SGHDT and CDR2 YYEEEE. The CDR3 has 13 amino acids. TCRdb's table, derived via immunoSEQ multiplex PCR, lists solely in-frame clones and lacks some. This table has just over 20,000 clones, around 87% appearing once. Sequencing was performed on PBMCs, taken around atezolizumab (anti-PD-L1) treatment. The TCR was taken from an older woman with urothelial cancer. The chain couples TRBV5-6 to TRBJ1-3; D is unresolved. The CDR3 sequence is CASSFEGRNTIYF. The CDR3 DNA is TGTGCCAGCAGCTTCGAGGGTAGAAACACCATATATTTT.